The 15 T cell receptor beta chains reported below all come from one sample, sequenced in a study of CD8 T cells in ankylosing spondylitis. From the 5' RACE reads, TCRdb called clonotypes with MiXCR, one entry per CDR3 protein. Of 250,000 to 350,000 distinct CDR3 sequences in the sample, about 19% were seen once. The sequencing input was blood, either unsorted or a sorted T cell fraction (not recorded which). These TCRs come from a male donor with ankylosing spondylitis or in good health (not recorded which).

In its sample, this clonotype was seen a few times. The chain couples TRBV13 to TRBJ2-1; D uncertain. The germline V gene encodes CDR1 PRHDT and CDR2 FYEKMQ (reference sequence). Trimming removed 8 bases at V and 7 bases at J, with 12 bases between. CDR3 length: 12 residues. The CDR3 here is CASANIGNEQFF. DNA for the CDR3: TGTGCCAGCGCCAATATCGGGAATGAGCAGTTCTTC.

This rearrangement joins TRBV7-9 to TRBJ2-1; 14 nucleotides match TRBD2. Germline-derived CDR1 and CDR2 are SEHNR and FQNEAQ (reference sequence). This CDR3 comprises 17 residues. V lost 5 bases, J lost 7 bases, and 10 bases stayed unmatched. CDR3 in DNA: TGTGCCAGCAGCCTGGGACTAGCGGGAGATGTTATGAATGAGCAGTTCTTC. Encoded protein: CASSLGLAGDVMNEQFF.

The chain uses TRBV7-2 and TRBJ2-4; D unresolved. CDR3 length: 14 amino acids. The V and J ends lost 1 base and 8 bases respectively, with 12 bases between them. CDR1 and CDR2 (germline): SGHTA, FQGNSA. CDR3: CASSLVSAWDIQYF. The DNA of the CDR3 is TGTGCCAGCAGCTTAGTTTCCGCCTGGGACATTCAGTACTTC.

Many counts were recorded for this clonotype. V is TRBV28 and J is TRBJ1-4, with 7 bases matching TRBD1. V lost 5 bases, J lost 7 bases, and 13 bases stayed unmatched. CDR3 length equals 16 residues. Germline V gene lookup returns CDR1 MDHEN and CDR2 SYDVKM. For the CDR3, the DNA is TGTGCCAGCAGTCACTCCCCGACAGGGTCTGGTGAAAAACTGTTTTTT. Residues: CASSHSPTGSGEKLFF.

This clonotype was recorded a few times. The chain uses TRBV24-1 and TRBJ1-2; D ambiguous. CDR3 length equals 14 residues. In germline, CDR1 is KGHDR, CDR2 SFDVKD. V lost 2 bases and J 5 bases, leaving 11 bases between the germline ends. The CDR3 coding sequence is TGTGCCACCAGTGATTCTACTGAAATGTATGGCTACACCTTC. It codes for CATSDSTEMYGYTF.

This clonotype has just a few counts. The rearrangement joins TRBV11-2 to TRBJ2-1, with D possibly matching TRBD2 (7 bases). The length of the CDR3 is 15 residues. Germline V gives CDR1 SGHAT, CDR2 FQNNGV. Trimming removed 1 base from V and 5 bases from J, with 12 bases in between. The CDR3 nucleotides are TGTGCCAGCAGCTTAGCCCGGGGGGCAAACAATGAGCAGTTCTTC. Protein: CASSLARGANNEQFF. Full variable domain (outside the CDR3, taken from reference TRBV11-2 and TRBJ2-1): EAGVAQSPRYKIIEKRQSVAFWCNPISGHATLYWYQQILGQGPKLLIQFQNNGVVDDSQLPKDRFSAERLKGVDSTLKIQPAKLEDSAVYLCASSLARGANNEQFFGPGTRLTVL.

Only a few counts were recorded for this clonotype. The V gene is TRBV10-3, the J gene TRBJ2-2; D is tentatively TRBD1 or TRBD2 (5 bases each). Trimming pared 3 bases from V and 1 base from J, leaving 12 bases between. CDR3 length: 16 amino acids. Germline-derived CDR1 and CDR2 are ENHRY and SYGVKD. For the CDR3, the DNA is TGTGCCATCAGTGAAAGGGACCCTCGGAACACCGGGGAGCTGTTTTTT. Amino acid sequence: CAISERDPRNTGELFF.

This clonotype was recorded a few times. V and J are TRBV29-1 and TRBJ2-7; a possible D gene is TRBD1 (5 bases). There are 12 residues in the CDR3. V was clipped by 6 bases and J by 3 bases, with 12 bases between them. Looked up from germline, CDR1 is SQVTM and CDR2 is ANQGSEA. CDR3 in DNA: TGCAGCGTGGGCCCCAGGGTCTACGAGCAGTACGTC. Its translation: CSVGPRVYEQYV.

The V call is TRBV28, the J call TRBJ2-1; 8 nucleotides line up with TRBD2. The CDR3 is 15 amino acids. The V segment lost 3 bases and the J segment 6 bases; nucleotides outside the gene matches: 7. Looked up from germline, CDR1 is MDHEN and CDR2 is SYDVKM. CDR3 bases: TGTGCCAGCAGTTTCAGAAGCGGGAGCTTCAATGAGCAGTTCTTC. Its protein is CASSFRSGSFNEQFF.

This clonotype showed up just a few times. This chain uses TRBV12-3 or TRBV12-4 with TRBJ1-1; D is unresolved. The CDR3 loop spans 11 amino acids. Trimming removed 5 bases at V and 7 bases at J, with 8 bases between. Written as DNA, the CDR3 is TGTGCCAGCAGTCAAGGAAATGAAGCTTTCTTT. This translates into CASSQGNEAFF.

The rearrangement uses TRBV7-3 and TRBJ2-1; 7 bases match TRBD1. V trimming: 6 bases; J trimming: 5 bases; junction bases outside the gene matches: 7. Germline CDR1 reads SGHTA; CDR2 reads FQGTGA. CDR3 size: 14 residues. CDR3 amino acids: CASRSGQRDNEQFF. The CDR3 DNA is TGTGCCAGCAGATCGGGACAGAGGGACAATGAGCAGTTCTTC.

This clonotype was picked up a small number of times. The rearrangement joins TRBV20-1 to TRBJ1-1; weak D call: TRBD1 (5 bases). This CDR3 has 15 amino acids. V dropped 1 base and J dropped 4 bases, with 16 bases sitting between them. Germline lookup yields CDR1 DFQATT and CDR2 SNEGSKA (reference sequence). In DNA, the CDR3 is TGCAGTGCTAGAGCCCCCGGGGCGAGGGGCACTGAAGCTTTCTTT. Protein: CSARAPGARGTEAFF.

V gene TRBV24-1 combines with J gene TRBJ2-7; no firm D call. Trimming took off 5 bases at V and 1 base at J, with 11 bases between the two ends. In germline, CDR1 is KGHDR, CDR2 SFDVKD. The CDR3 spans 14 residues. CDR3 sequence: CATSVRYTSYEQYV. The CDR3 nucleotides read TGTGCCACCAGTGTCCGCTATACATCCTACGAGCAGTACGTC.

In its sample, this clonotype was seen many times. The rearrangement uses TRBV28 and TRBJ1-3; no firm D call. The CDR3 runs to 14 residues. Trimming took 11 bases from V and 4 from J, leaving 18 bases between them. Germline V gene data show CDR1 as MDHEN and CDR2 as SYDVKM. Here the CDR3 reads CAVTDAARGNTIYF. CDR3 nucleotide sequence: TGTGCCGTGACTGACGCCGCGAGAGGAAACACCATATATTTT.

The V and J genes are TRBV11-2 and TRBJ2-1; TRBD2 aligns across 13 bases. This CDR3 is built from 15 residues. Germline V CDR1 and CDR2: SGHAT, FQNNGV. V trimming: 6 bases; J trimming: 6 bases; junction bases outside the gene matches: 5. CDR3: CASSQLAGGPNEQFF. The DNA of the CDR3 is TGTGCCAGCAGTCAACTAGCGGGGGGGCCCAATGAGCAGTTCTTC.